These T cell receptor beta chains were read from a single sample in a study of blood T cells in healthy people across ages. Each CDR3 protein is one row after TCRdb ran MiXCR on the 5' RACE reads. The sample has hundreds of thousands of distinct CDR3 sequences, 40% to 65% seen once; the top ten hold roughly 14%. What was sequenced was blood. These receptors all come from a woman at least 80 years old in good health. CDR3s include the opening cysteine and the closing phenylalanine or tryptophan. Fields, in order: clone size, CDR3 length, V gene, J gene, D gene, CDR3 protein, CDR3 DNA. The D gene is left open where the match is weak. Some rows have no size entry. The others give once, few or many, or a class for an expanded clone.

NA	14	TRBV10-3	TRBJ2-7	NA	CATCPASASYEQYF	TGTGCCACCTGTCCGGCTAGCGCATCCTACGAGCAGTACTTC
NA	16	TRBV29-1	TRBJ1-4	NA	CSPVRGGRVTNEKLFF	TGCAGCCCCGTTCGTGGGGGGCGCGTAACTAATGAAAAACTGTTTTTT
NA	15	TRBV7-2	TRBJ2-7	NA	CASSKSVGQSYEQYF	TGTGCCAGCTCGAAGTCGGTGGGGCAATCCTACGAGCAGTACTTC
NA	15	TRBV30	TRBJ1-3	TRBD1	CAWSGDRGAGNTIYF	TGTGCCTGGAGTGGAGACAGGGGCGCTGGAAACACCATATATTTT
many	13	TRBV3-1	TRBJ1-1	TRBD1	CASSYTGAKEAFF	TGTGCCAGCAGCTATACAGGGGCGAAGGAAGCTTTCTTT
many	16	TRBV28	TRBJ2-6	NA	CASSLIPGSGANVLTF	TGTGCCAGCAGTTTAATACCTGGCTCTGGGGCCAACGTCCTGACTTTC
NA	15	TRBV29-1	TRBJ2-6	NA	CSVGADDSGANVLTF	TGCAGCGTTGGGGCAGACGACTCTGGGGCCAACGTCCTGACTTTC
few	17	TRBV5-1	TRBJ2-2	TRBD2	CASSSRLAGGPVGELFF	TGCGCCAGCAGCTCCAGACTAGCGGGGGGCCCGGTCGGGGAGCTGTTTTTT
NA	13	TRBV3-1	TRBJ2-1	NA	CASSQGITAWGFF	TGTGCCAGCAGCCAAGGAATAACTGCGTGGGGGTTCTTC
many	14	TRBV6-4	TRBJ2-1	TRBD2	CASSDSTGGNEQFF	TGTGCCAGCAGTGACTCGACGGGGGGCAATGAGCAGTTCTTC
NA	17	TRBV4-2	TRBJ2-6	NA	CASSQDESLSGANVLTF	TGTGCCAGCAGCCAAGATGAGAGCCTCTCTGGGGCCAACGTCCTGACTTTC
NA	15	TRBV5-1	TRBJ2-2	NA	CASSRKRGSAGELFF	TGCGCCAGCAGCCGCAAGAGGGGATCCGCCGGGGAGCTGTTTTTT
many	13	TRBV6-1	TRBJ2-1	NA	CASSERGYNEQFF	TGTGCCAGCAGTGAAAGGGGTTACAATGAGCAGTTCTTC
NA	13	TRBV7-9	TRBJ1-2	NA	CASSLAPGAGYTF	TGTGCCAGCAGCTTAGCTCCAGGGGCCGGCTACACCTTC
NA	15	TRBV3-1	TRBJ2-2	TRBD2	CASSPLAGNTGELFF	TGTGCCAGCAGCCCTTTAGCGGGGAACACCGGGGAGCTGTTTTTT
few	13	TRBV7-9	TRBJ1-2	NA	CASSLSSNYGYTF	TGTGCCAGCAGCTTGTCCTCTAACTATGGCTACACCTTC
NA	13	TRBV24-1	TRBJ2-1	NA	CATAGSSYNEQFF	TGTGCCACCGCTGGGAGCTCCTACAATGAGCAGTTCTTC
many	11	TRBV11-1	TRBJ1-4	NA	CASSSGTPVFF	TGTGCCAGCAGCAGCGGGACACCGGTGTTTTTT
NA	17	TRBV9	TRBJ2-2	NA	CASSVTTSGPNTGELFF	TGTGCCAGCAGCGTAACTACTAGTGGCCCGAACACCGGGGAGCTGTTTTTT
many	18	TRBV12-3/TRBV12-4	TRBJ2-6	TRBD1	CASSPGQGPYSGANVLTF	TGTGCCAGCAGTCCAGGACAGGGGCCATACTCTGGGGCCAACGTCCTGACTTTC
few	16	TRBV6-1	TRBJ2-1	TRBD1	CASSETNRGRNNEQFF	TGTGCCAGCAGTGAAACAAACAGGGGGCGTAACAATGAGCAGTTCTTC
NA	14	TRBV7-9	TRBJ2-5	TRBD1	CACRRNRGQETQYF	TGTGCCTGCCGCCGGAACAGGGGGCAAGAGACCCAGTACTTC
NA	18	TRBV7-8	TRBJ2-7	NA	CASSLEMGHQTPHYEQYF	TGTGCCAGCAGCTTGGAGATGGGACACCAAACCCCCCATTACGAGCAGTACTTC
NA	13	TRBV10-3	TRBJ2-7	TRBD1	CAIRGDRGQEQYF	TGTGCCATCAGGGGAGACAGGGGGCAAGAGCAGTACTTC
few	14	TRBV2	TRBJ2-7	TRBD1	CASSGTGRAYEQYF	TGTGCCAGCAGTGGGACAGGACGGGCCTACGAGCAGTACTTC
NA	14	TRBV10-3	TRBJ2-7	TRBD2	CAIRLTSEPYEQYF	TGTGCCATCCGCCTGACTAGCGAGCCCTACGAGCAGTACTTC
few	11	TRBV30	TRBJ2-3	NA	CAGRQGDTQYF	TGTGCCGGGAGGCAGGGAGATACGCAGTATTTT
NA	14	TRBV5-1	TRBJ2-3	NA	CASSLVPLTDTQYF	TGCGCCAGCAGCTTGGTACCGCTAACAGATACGCAGTATTTT
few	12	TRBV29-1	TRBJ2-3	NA	CSIGFLADTQYF	TGCAGCATTGGGTTCTTGGCAGATACGCAGTATTTT
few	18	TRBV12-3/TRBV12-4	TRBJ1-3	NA	CASYTRGWADSSGNTIYF	TGTGCCAGCTATACAAGAGGGTGGGCGGATAGCTCTGGAAACACCATATATTTT
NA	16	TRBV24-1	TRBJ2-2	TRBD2	CATRDSGRANTGELFF	TGTGCCACCAGAGATAGCGGGAGAGCGAACACCGGGGAGCTGTTTTTT
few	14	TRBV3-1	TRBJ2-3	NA	CASSQDRSGDTQYF	TGTGCCAGCAGCCAAGATCGGTCCGGGGATACGCAGTATTTT
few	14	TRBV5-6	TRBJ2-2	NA	CASSLAVWTGELFF	TGTGCCAGCAGCTTGGCGGTGTGGACCGGGGAGCTGTTTTTT
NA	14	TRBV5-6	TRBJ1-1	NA	CASSSMGVNTEAFF	TGTGCCAGCAGCTCAATGGGGGTGAACACTGAAGCTTTCTTT
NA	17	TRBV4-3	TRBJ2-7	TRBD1	CASSQDQGRGFSYEQYF	TGCGCCAGCAGCCAAGATCAGGGCAGGGGGTTCTCCTACGAGCAGTACTTC
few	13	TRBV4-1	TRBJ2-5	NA	CASRANPLGTQYF	TGCGCCAGCAGGGCGAATCCCTTAGGGACCCAGTACTTC